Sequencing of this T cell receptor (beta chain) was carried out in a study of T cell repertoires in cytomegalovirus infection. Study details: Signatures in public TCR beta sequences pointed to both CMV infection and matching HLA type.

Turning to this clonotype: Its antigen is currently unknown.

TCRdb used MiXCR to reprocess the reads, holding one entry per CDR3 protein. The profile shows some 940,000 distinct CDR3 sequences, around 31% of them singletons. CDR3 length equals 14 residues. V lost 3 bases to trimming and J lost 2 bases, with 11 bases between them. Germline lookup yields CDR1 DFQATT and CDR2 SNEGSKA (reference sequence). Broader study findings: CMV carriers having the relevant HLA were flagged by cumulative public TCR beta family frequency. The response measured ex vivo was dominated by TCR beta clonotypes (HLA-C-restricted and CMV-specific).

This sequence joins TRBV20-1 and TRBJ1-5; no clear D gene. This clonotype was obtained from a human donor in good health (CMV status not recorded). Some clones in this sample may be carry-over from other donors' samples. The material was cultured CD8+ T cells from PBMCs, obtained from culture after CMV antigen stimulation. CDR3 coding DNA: TGCAGTGCTAGTAAAAGGCCCGGCAATCAGCCCCAGCATTTT. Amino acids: CSASKRPGNQPQHF.